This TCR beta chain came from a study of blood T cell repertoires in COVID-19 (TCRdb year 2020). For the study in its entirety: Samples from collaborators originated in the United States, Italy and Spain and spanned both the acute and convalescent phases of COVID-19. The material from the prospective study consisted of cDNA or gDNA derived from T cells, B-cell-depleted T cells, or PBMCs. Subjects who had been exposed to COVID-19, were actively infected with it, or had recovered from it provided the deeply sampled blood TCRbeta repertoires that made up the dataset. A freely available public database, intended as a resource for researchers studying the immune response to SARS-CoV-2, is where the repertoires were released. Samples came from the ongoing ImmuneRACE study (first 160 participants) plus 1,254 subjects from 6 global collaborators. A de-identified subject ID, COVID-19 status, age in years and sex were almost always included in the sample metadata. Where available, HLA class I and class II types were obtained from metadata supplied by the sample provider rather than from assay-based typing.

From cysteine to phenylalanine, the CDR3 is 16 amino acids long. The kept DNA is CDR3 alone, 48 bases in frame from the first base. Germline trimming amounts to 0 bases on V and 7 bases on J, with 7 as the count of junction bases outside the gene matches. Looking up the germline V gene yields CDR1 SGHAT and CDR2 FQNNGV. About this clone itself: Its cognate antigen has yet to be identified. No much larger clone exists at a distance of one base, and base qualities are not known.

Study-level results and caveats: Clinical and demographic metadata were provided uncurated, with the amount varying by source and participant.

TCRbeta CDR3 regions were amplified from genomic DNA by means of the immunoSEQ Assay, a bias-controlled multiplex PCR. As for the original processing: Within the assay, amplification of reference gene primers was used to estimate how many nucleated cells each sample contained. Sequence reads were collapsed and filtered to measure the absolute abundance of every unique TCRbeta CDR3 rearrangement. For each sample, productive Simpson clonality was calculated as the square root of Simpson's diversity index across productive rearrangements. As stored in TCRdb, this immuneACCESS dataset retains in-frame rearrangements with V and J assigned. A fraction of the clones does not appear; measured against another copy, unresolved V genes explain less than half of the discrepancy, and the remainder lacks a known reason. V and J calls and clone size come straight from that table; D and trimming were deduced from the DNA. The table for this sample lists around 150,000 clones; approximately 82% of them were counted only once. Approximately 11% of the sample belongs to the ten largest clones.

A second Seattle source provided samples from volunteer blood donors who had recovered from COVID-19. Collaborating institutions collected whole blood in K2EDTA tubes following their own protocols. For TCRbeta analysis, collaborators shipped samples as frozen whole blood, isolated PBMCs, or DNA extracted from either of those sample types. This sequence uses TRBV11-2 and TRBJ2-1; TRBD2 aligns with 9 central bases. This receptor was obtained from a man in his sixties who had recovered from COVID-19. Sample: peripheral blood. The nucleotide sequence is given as TGTGCCAGCAGCTTAGATGGGCGGGGGGGCCGGAATGAGCAGTTCTTC. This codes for CASSLDGRGGRNEQFF.